These T cell receptor beta chains were read from a single sample in a study of T cell responses to AZD1222 COVID-19 vaccine. Repertoires were generated with immunoSEQ multiplex PCR, while TCRdb's copy carries only in-frame clones and drops some. This table has 130,000 or so clones, about 90% appearing once. The material was peripheral blood, obtained on day 0 of AZD1222 vaccination. These TCRs come from an adult in good health. The CDR3 runs from the conserved cysteine through the conserved F or W. Fields, in order: J gene, V gene, clone size, CDR3 length, D gene, CDR3 DNA, CDR3 protein. The D gene is left open where the match is weak. Size values are once, few and many counts, or a class for expanded clones, and some rows have none.

j_call: TRBJ2-7; v_call: TRBV6-2/TRBV6-3; clone_size: -; cdr3_length: 15; d_call: TRBD1; cdr3_nt: TGTGCCAGCAGTTACCGACAGGGTTCTATCTACGAGCAGTACTTC; cdr3_aa: CASSYRQGSIYEQYF
j_call: TRBJ2-3; v_call: TRBV5-1; clone_size: -; cdr3_length: 12; d_call: -; cdr3_nt: TGCGCCAGCAGCTTGTCTGGACAGACGCAGTATTTT; cdr3_aa: CASSLSGQTQYF
j_call: TRBJ2-7; v_call: TRBV15; clone_size: -; cdr3_length: 16; d_call: TRBD2; cdr3_nt: TGTGCCACCAGCAGAGCGGGAGGCCTTTTCTCCTACGAGCAGTACTTC; cdr3_aa: CATSRAGGLFSYEQYF
j_call: TRBJ2-7; v_call: TRBV4-2; clone_size: -; cdr3_length: 12; d_call: TRBD2; cdr3_nt: TGTGCCAGCAGCCTCGGGGAGGGGGAGCAGTACTTC; cdr3_aa: CASSLGEGEQYF
j_call: TRBJ1-1; v_call: TRBV5-1; clone_size: -; cdr3_length: 14; d_call: -; cdr3_nt: TGCGCCAGCAGCTTGCAACCCACGAACACTGAAGCTTTCTTT; cdr3_aa: CASSLQPTNTEAFF
j_call: TRBJ2-1; v_call: TRBV9; clone_size: -; cdr3_length: 17; d_call: TRBD2; cdr3_nt: TGTGCCAGCAGCGTAGGAGGGACTAGCGGGGGGGCGTTTGAGCAGTTCTTC; cdr3_aa: CASSVGGTSGGAFEQFF
j_call: TRBJ1-2; v_call: TRBV24-1; clone_size: -; cdr3_length: 17; d_call: TRBD1; cdr3_nt: TGTGCCACCAGTGATACAAGACAGGGATCCCCCACTTATGGCTACACCTTC; cdr3_aa: CATSDTRQGSPTYGYTF
j_call: TRBJ2-5; v_call: TRBV7-2; clone_size: few; cdr3_length: 14; d_call: TRBD1; cdr3_nt: TGTGCCAGCAGCCCGTGGGGACAGCAAGAGACCCAGTACTTC; cdr3_aa: CASSPWGQQETQYF
j_call: TRBJ1-1; v_call: TRBV10-3; clone_size: -; cdr3_length: 15; d_call: -; cdr3_nt: TGTGCCATCAGTGATACGGACACCGAGAACACTGAAGCTTTCTTT; cdr3_aa: CAISDTDTENTEAFF
j_call: TRBJ2-7; v_call: TRBV6-1; clone_size: -; cdr3_length: 15; d_call: TRBD1; cdr3_nt: TGTGCCAGCAGTGAAGCTGGGACAGCCACCTACGAGCAGTACTTC; cdr3_aa: CASSEAGTATYEQYF
j_call: TRBJ1-1; v_call: TRBV27; clone_size: few; cdr3_length: 15; d_call: TRBD1; cdr3_nt: TGTGCCAGCAGTCGCAGGGACAGGGGTTTTACTGAAGCTTTCTTT; cdr3_aa: CASSRRDRGFTEAFF
j_call: TRBJ1-1; v_call: TRBV29-1; clone_size: -; cdr3_length: 16; d_call: -; cdr3_nt: TGCAGCGTTGAGGCGCTTACAGGGCGTGGTGGCACTGAAGCTTTCTTT; cdr3_aa: CSVEALTGRGGTEAFF
j_call: TRBJ2-1; v_call: TRBV20-1; clone_size: -; cdr3_length: 11; d_call: TRBD2; cdr3_nt: TGCAGTGCCTCGGGACTAAATGAGCAGTTCTTC; cdr3_aa: CSASGLNEQFF